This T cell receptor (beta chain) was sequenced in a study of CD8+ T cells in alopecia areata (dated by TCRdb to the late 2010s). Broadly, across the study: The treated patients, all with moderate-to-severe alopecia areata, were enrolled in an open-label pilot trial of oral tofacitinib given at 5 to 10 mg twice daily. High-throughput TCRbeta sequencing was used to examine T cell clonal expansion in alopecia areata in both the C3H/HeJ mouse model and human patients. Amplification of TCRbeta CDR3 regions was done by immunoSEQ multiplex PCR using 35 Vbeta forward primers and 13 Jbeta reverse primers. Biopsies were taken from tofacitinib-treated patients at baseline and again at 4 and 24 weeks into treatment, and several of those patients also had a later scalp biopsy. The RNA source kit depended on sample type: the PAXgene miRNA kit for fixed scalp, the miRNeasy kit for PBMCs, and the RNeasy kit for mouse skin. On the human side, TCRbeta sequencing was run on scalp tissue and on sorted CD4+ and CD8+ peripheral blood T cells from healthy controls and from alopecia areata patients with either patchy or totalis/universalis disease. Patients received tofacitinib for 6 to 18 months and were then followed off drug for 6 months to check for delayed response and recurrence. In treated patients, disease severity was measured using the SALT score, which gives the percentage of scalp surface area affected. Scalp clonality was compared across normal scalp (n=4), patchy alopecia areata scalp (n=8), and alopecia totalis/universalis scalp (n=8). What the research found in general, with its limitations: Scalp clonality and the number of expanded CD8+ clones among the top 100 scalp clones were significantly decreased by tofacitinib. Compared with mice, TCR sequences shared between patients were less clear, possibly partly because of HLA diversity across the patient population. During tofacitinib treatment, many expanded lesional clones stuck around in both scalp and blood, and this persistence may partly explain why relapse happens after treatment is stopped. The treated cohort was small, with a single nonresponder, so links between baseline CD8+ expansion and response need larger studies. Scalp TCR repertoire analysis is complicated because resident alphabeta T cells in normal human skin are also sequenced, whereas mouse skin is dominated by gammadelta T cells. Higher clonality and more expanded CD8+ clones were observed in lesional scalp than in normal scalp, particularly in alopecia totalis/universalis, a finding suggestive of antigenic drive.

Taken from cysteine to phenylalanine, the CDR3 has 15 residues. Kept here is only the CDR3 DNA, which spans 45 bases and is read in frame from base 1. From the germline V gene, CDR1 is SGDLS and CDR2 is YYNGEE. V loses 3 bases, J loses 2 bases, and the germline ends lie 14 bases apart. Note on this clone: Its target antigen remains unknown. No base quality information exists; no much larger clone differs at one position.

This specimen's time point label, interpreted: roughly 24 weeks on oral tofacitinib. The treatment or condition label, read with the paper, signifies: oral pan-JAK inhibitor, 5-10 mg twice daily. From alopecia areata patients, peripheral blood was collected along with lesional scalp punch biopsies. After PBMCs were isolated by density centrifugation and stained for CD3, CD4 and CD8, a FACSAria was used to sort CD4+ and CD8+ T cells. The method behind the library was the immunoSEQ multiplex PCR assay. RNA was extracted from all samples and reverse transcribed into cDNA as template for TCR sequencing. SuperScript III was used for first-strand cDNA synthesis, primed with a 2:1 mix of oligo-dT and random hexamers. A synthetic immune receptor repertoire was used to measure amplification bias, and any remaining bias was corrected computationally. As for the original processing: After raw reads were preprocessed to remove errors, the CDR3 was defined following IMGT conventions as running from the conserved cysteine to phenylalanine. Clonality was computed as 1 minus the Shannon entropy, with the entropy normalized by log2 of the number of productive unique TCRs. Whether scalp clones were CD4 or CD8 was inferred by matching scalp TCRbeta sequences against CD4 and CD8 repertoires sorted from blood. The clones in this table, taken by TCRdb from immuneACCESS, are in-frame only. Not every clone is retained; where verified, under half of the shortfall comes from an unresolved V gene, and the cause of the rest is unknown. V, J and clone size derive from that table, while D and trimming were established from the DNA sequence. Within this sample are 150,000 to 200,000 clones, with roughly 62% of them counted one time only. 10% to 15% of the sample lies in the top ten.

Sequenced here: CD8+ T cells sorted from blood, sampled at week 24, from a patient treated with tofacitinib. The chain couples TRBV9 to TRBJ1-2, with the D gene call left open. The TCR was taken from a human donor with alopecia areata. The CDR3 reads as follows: CASSGQRTENYGYTF. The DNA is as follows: TGTGCCAGCAGCGGCCAGCGGACGGAGAACTATGGCTACACCTTC.